The 27 T cell receptor beta chains reported below all come from one sample, sequenced in a study of CXCR3-negative and CXCR3-positive naive CD8 T cells (dated by TCRdb to the late 2010s). The paper's findings and limits, for the study overall: Compared with CXCR3-negative naive cells, CXCR3-positive naive cells had TRB CDR3s with higher hydrophobicity (lower Kidera factor 4), lower energy, and higher strength and volume indices.

Sequenced using a NextSeq 550. The Human TCR Profiling Kit (MiLaboratory) was used to prepare UMI-labeled 5' RACE TRB cDNA libraries. TCRdb reprocessed the raw reads; every CDR3 protein sequence is a single record, and DNA is not supplied. The data table for this sample lists under 110,000 distinct CDR3 sequences. The ten largest make up around 0.4% of the sample. These receptors have no identified antigens. Sequencing input: naive CXCR3+ CD8+ T cells from blood. The cell subset or site label here, explained by the study, means: CD45RO-CCR7+CD27+CD95- naive CD8+ T cells expressing CXCR3 (TNR3+). The receptors stem from a human donor in good health. Some clones in this sample may be carry-over from other donors' samples.

The genes are TRBV13 and TRBJ2-1. Germline CDR1 PRHDT, CDR2 FYEKMQ (reference sequence). The CDR3 spans 15 residues. CDR3 region: CASSPANPTYNEQFF.

The chain couples TRBV4-1 to TRBJ1-1. Germline-derived CDR1 and CDR2 are MGHRA and YSYEKL. This CDR3 contains 15 residues. CDR3 residues: CASSQGPGLNTEAFF.

J is TRBJ2-7 and V is TRBV6-6; TCRdb's D call, TRBD1, is unchecked because there is no DNA. The CDR3 is made up of 16 amino acids. Germline V gene lookup returns CDR1 MNHNY and CDR2 SVGAGI (reference sequence). The CDR3 here is CASSYSRQGKTYEQYF.

The rearrangement uses TRBV5-1 and TRBJ2-7. CDR3 size: 12 residues. Germline CDR1 is SGHRS and CDR2 is YFSETQ. CDR3 residues: CASSGTAYEQYF.

V gene TRBV29-1 combines with J gene TRBJ2-1; TCRdb indicates TRBD2, and absent DNA this call remains unverified. The CDR3 has 18 amino acids. CDR1 and CDR2 (germline): SQVTM, ANQGSEA. The CDR3 here is CSGDPGLAGVRGYNEQFF.

J is TRBJ2-7 and V is TRBV20-1; no DNA is available, so the TRBD1 call from TCRdb remains unchecked. Germline V CDR1 and CDR2: DFQATT, SNEGSKA (reference sequence). The CDR3 is made up of 14 amino acids. CDR3 protein: CSATTPGGENEQYF.

The chain carries TRBV28 and TRBJ2-7; TCRdb outputs TRBD2, but without DNA this stays unchecked. Per the germline V gene, CDR1 is MDHEN and CDR2 is SYDVKM. This CDR3 is 14 amino acids long. CDR3 residues: CASSRVAGVYEQYF.

The chain links TRBV6-6 to TRBJ2-5; absent DNA, TCRdb's TRBD2 call cannot be checked. CDR3 length: 17 amino acids. CDR1 and CDR2 from the germline V gene are MNHNY and SVGAGI (reference sequence). The CDR3 here is CASSYSIAGGLEETQYF.

The chain has TRBV15 and TRBJ2-2. This CDR3 spans 14 amino acids. CDR1 LNHNV and CDR2 YYDKDF come from the germline V gene (reference sequence). Here the CDR3 reads CATSRVQDTGELFF.

This chain joins TRBV7-8 and TRBJ1-1; TCRdb lists TRBD1, though no DNA is available to test this call. Germline CDR1 and CDR2: SGHVS and FQNEAQ. The CDR3 has 16 amino acids. CDR3 in amino acids: CASSSWDRAMNTEAFF. Together with reference TRBV7-8 and TRBJ1-1, the CDR3 gives the full variable domain: GAGVSQSPRYKVAKRGQDVALRCDPISGHVSLFWYQQALGQGPEFLTYFQNEAQLDKSGLPSDRFFAERPEGSVSTLKIQRTQQEDSAVYLCASSSWDRAMNTEAFFGQGTRLTVV.

The chain couples TRBV28 to TRBJ2-1; TCRdb proposes TRBD1, but this gene call is untestable without DNA. CDR1 is MDHEN, CDR2 SYDVKM, per germline. This CDR3 has 16 residues. This chain's CDR3 is CATLEGQGPIYNEQFF.

The chain combines TRBV4-3 with TRBJ2-7; the D gene TCRdb calls, TRBD1, cannot be checked with no DNA. Germline-derived CDR1 and CDR2 are LGHNA and YSLEER. The CDR3 totals 15 residues. This CDR3 is CASSQDGVPRVEQYF.

The V call is TRBV7-2, the J call TRBJ2-7; no DNA is available, so the TRBD2 call from TCRdb remains unchecked. This CDR3 contains 16 residues. Germline V lookup: CDR1 SGHTA, CDR2 FQGNSA. CDR3 in amino acids: CASSLISSGESYEQYF.

The J gene is TRBJ2-7, the V gene TRBV29-1. Germline V gene data show CDR1 as SQVTM and CDR2 as ANQGSEA. This CDR3 is built from 12 residues. The CDR3 loop is CSVLTSSYEQYF.

The chain links TRBV7-6 to TRBJ1-4; without DNA, the TCRdb call of TRBD1 cannot be checked. The CDR3 has 14 residues. CDR1 is SGHVS and CDR2 is FNYEAQ in the germline V gene. CDR3: CASSPTALNEKLFF. Full variable domain (outside the CDR3, taken from reference TRBV7-6 and TRBJ1-4): GAGVSQSPRYKVTKRGQDVALRCDPISGHVSLYWYRQALGQGPEFLTYFNYEAQQDKSGLPNDRFSAERPEGSISTLTIQRTEQRDSAMYRCASSPTALNEKLFFGSGTQLSVL.

This sequence joins TRBV7-6 and TRBJ2-7; TCRdb outputs TRBD1, but without DNA this stays unchecked. This CDR3 has 15 residues. Looked up from germline, CDR1 is SGHVS and CDR2 is FNYEAQ. Here the CDR3 reads CASSLDQGSLYEQYF.

This rearrangement joins TRBV6-4 to TRBJ2-7; TCRdb's D call of TRBD2 is untestable without DNA. Germline CDR1 and CDR2: MRHNA and SNTAGT. This CDR3 has 15 amino acids. CDR3 residues: CASRLLAGGSYEQYF.

V and J are TRBV11-3 and TRBJ2-7. Germline V CDR1 and CDR2: SGHNT, YENEEA. There are 14 residues in the CDR3. This CDR3 reads CASRKEMGSYEQYF.

The chain employs TRBV4-1 and TRBJ2-3; TCRdb proposes TRBD2, but this gene call is untestable without DNA. This CDR3 is built from 17 residues. Germline CDR1 and CDR2: MGHRA and YSYEKL. This CDR3 is CASSLPTSGDYTDTQYF.

The chain uses TRBV29-1 and TRBJ1-1. CDR1 and CDR2 (germline): SQVTM, ANQGSEA. The length of the CDR3 is 13 residues. Here the CDR3 reads CSVEGGLETEAFF.

V and J are TRBV27 and TRBJ2-1; the TCRdb D gene call, TRBD2, has no DNA to confirm it. Germline assignment: CDR1 MNHEY and CDR2 SMNVEV (reference sequence). The CDR3 is 12 amino acids. The CDR3 protein is CASSPLAGGQFF.

V usage is TRBV19 and J usage is TRBJ2-7; checking the TCRdb D call of TRBD1 is not possible without DNA. Germline V gene data show CDR1 as LNHDA and CDR2 as SQIVND (reference sequence). The CDR3 contains 15 residues. The CDR3 loop is CASSILLGTIYEQYF.

This chain joins TRBV7-3 and TRBJ2-1; no DNA is available, so the TRBD1 call from TCRdb remains unchecked. From germline, CDR1 is SGHTA and CDR2 FQGTGA. The CDR3 sequence is 18 residues long. The chain's CDR3 is CASSSLIFPGQDYNEQFF.

The chain has TRBV7-9 and TRBJ2-5; TCRdb returns TRBD1, unconfirmable since there is no DNA. Looked up from germline, CDR1 is SEHNR and CDR2 is FQNEAQ (reference sequence). This CDR3 has 13 amino acids. CDR3 amino acids: CASSPPREETQYF.

This sequence joins TRBV25-1 and TRBJ2-1. This CDR3 has 17 residues. The germline CDR1 and CDR2 sequences are MGHDK and SYGVNS. CDR3: CASSDDHREDSYNEQFF.

V and J are TRBV29-1 and TRBJ2-1; the D call from TCRdb, TRBD1, cannot be confirmed without DNA. This CDR3 has 12 amino acids. Germline V lookup: CDR1 SQVTM, CDR2 ANQGSEA. The CDR3: CRQYRGHNEQFF.

This chain links TRBV11-2 with TRBJ2-7. Germline CDR1 is SGHAT and CDR2 is FQNNGV. This CDR3 spans 12 amino acids. CDR3 region: CASSIHNSGQYF. Variable domain in full (rest from reference TRBV11-2 and TRBJ2-7): EAGVAQSPRYKIIEKRQSVAFWCNPISGHATLYWYQQILGQGPKLLIQFQNNGVVDDSQLPKDRFSAERLKGVDSTLKIQPAKLEDSAVYLCASSIHNSGQYFGPGTRLTVT.